This T cell receptor beta chain was observed in a study of T cell responses to AZD1222 COVID-19 vaccine. Whole-study findings and limits: Distributed over spike, vaccine-associated CD4 TCRs predominated at 160-218 and 743-854.

This clone has a single count. What it binds is not known. Produced via immunoSEQ multiplex PCR; TCRdb's table is partial and in-frame only. The sample has 150,000 or so clones, 80% to 95% seen once. Trimming took off 5 bases at V and 4 bases at J, with 18 bases between the two ends. This CDR3 is built from 16 residues. Germline CDR1 SGHTA, CDR2 FQGNSA. The sequence was collected from an adult in good health. The chain uses TRBV7-2 and TRBJ2-1; D possibly corresponds to TRBD2 (5 bases). Sequences were derived from peripheral blood, sampled on day 0 of AZD1222 vaccination. CDR3 amino acids: CASSQRTGKTYNEQFF. The CDR3, as DNA: TGTGCCAGCAGCCAACGGACTGGAAAGACTTACAATGAGCAGTTCTTC.